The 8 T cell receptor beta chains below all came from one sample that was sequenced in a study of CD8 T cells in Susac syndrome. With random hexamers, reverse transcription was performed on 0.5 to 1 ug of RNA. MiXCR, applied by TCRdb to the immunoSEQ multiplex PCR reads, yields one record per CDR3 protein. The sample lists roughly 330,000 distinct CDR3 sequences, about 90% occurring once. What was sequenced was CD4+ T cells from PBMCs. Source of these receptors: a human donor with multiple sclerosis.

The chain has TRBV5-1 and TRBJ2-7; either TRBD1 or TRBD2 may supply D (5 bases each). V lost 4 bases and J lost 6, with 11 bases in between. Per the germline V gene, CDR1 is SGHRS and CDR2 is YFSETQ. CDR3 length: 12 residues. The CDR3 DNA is TGCGCCAGCAGCCTCCAGGGACCCGAGCAGTACTTC. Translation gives CASSLQGPEQYF.

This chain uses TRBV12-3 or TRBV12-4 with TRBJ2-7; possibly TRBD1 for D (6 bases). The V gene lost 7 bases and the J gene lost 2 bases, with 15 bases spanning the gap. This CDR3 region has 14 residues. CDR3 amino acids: CASTKGTLPYEQYF. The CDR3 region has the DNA TGTGCCAGCACCAAGGGGACACTGCCCTACGAGCAGTACTTC.

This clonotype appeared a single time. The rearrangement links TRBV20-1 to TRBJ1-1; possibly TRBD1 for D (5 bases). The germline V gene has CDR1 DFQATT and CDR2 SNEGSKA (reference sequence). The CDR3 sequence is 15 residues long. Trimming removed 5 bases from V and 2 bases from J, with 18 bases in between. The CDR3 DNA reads TGCAGTGCTTTGAAGACAGACGCAACCAACACTGAAGCTTTCTTT. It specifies CSALKTDATNTEAFF.

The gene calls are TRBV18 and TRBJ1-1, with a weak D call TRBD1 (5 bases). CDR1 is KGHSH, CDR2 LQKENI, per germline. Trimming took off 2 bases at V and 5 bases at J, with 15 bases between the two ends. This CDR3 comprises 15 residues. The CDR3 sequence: CASSPGDYIPTEAFF. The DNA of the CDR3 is TGTGCCAGCTCACCAGGGGACTATATTCCTACTGAAGCTTTCTTT. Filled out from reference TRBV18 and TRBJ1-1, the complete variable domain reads NAGVMQNPRHLVRRRGQEARLRCSPMKGHSHVYWYRQLPEEGLKFMVYLQKENIIDESGMPKERFSAEFPKEGPSILRIQQVVRGDSAAYFCASSPGDYIPTEAFFGQGTRLTVV.

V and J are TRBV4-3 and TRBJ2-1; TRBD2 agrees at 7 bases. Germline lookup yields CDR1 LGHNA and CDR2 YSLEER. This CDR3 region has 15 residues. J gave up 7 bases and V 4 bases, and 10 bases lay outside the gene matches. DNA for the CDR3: TGCGCCAGCAGCCCCAGACTAGCCCCTGGGAATGAGCAGTTCTTC. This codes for CASSPRLAPGNEQFF.

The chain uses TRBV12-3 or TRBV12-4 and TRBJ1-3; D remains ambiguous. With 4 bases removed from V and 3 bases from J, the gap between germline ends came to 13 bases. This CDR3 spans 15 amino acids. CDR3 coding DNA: TGTGCCAGCAGTTGGACCCTCCTTGGTGGAAACACCATATATTTT. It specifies CASSWTLLGGNTIYF.

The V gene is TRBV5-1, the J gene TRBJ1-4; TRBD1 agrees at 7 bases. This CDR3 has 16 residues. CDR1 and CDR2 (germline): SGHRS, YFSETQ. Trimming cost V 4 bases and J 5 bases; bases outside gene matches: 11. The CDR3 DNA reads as TGCGCCAGCAGCCCAAAGGAACCGGGACAGAATGAAAAACTGTTTTTT. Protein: CASSPKEPGQNEKLFF.

The CDR3 here is CSGRRSSYEQYF. CDR3 nucleotide sequence: TGCAGTGGTAGGCGTAGTTCCTACGAGCAGTACTTC. V and J are TRBV20-1 and TRBJ2-7; D not resolved. Trimming removed 7 bases at V and 1 base at J, with 11 bases between. CDR3 length: 12 amino acids. Germline assignment: CDR1 DFQATT and CDR2 SNEGSKA (reference sequence).